This T cell receptor beta chain emerged from a study of breast tumors, draining lymph nodes, adjacent tissues (dated by TCRdb to between 2015 and 2016). About the investigation overall: Breast cancer patients provided tumor, adjacent nontumor tissue and axillary lymph nodes, and the study compared the TCR beta repertoires across these three sources. In human breast cancer, the study set out to assess how tumor, surrounding tissue and draining lymph node repertoires relate to one another and whether T cells might be exchanged between them.

Sequencing was carried out with an Illumina HiSeq 2000. Multiplex PCR amplification was used to build the TCR beta chain libraries. High-throughput sequencing was used to analyze the amplified TCR beta chain products. The public sequencing data were trimmed at Q25 with fastp and processed into clonotypes with MiXCR by TCRdb, which kept only in-frame beta chains. Rows matching on CDR3 protein sequence are summarized as one entry with the most common DNA and genes. This sample comprises roughly 20,000 distinct CDR3 sequences, 32% of them detected only once. Of the sample, around 10% is held by the ten largest clones. This clonotype is categorized as medium-sized (0.01 to 0.1%). The antigen this receptor binds is unknown. No per-base quality is available; no much larger clone lies one base away. The germline V gene sets CDR1 to MNHNS and CDR2 to SASEGT. The cysteine opens and the phenylalanine closes a CDR3 of 12 amino acids. Only the CDR3 part of the read is kept: 36 bases, read in frame from the first base. The junction shows trimming of 5 bases on V and 3 bases on J, plus 8 bases between the germline ends.

Findings and caveats that apply to the study as a whole: Tumors showed preferential V and J gene usage, and their T-cell repertoire diversity fell below that of lymph nodes yet above that of nontumor tissue. The data were judged consistent with most tumor T cells deriving from the lymph node and then expanding within tumor tissue. Rather than being directly demonstrated, the conclusion that tumor T cells originate in lymph nodes was presented as consistent with a hypothesis. The similarity between tumor and nontumor tissue repertoires was significantly greater in luminal-like breast cancer than in basal-like breast cancer.

The sample taken for sequencing was breast tumor tissue. The receptor chain draws on TRBV6-1 and TRBJ2-7, with a weak D call of TRBD1 (5 bases match). The receptor comes from a female donor with breast cancer. Some clones in this sample may be carry-over from other donors' samples. The CDR3 region reads CASSSDNYEQYF. The nucleotide sequence is given as TGTGCCAGCAGTTCGGACAACTACGAGCAGTACTTC.